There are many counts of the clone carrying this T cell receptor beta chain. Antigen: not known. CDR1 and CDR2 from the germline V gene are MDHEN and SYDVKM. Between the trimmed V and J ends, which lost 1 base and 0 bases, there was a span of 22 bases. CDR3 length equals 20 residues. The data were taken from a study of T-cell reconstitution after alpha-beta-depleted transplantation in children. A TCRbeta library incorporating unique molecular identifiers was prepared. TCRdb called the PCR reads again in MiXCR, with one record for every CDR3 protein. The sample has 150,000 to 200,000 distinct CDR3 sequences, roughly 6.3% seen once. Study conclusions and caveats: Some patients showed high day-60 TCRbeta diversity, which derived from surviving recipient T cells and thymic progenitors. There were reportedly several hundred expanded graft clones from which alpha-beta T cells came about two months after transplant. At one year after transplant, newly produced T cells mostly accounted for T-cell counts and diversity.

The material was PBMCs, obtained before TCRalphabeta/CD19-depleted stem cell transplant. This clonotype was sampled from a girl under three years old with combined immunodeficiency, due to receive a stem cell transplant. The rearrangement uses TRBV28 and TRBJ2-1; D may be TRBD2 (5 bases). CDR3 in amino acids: CASSLLVNRPPAGSYNEQFF. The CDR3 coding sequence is TGTGCCAGCAGTTTATTGGTGAATAGGCCCCCTGCGGGCTCCTACAATGAGCAGTTCTTC.